This entry lists 2 T cell receptor beta chains sequenced from one sample in a study of cytotoxic CD8 clonotypes in ibrutinib-treated CLL. Produced via immunoSEQ multiplex PCR; TCRdb's table is partial and in-frame only. The data hold some 200,000 clones, with roughly 77% observed a single time. Sequencing used PBMCs, obtained after 12 months of ibrutinib treatment. The receptors here all came from a human donor with chronic lymphocytic leukemia.

Written as DNA, the CDR3 is TGCGCCAGCAGCTGGGACTACACTAGCACAGATACGCAGTATTTT. Its protein product is CASSWDYTSTDTQYF. The gene calls are TRBV5-1 and TRBJ2-3; 7 bases align to TRBD2. This CDR3 is 15 amino acids long. Germline V gene lookup returns CDR1 SGHRS and CDR2 YFSETQ. Losses at the gene ends were 3 bases for V and 0 bases for J; bases not matched to a gene: 4.

This sequence joins TRBV29-1 and TRBJ2-3; D unresolved. The ends were cut back, 1 base at V and 4 bases at J, with 9 bases in the middle. Germline V lookup: CDR1 SQVTM, CDR2 ANQGSEA. The CDR3 length is 13 residues. As DNA, the CDR3 is TGCAGCGTTGAAGGCCTGGCGTCAGATACGCAGTATTTT. This translates into CSVEGLASDTQYF.